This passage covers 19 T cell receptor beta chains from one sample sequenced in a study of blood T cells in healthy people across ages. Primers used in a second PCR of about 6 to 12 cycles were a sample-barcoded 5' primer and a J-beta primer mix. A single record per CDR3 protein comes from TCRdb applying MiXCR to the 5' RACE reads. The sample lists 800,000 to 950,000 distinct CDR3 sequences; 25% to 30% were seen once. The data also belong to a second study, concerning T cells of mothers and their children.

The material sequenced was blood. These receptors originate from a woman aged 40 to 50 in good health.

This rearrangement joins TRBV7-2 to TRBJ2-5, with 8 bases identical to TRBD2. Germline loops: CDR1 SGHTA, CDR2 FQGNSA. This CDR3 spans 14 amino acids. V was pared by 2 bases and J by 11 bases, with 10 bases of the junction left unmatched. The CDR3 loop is CASSLNRGGNEQYF. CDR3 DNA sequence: TGTGCCAGCAGCTTAAATCGGGGGGGAAATGAGCAGTACTTC.

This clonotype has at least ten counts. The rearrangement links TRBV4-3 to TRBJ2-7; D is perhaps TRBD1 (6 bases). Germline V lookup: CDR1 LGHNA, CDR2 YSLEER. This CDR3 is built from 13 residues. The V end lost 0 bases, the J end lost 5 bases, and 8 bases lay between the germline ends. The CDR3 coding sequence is TGCGCCAGCAGCCAAGAGTACAGGGACGAGCAGTACTTC. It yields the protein CASSQEYRDEQYF.

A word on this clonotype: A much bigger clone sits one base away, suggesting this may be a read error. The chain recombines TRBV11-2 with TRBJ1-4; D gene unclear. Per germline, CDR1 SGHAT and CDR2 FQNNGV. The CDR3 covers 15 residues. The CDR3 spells CASSPGSAGGERLFF. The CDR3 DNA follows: TGTGCCAGCAGTCCCGGGTCGGCAGGTGGGGAAAGACTGTTTTTT.

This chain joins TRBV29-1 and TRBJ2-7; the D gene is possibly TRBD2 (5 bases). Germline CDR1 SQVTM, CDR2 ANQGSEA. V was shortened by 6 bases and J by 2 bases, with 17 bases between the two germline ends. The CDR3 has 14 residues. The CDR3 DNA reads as TGCAGCGTCACGGATTATCCGGGGACCTACGAGCAGTACTTC. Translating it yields CSVTDYPGTYEQYF.

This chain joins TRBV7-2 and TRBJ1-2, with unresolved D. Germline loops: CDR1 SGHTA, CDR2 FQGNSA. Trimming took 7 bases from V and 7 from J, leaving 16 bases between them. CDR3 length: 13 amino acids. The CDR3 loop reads CASNEYGEPGYTF. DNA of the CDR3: TGTGCCAGCAACGAATACGGGGAGCCTGGCTACACCTTC.

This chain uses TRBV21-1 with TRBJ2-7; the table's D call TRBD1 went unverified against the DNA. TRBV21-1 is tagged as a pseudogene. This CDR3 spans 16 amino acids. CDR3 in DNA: TGTGCCAGCAGCAAAGGGAGACAGGTCGGTCTATACGAGCAGTACTTC. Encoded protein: CASSKGRQVGLYEQYF.

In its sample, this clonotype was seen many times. Here the CDR3 reads CSVDTWVNEQFF. CDR3 sequence (DNA): TGCAGCGTTGATACTTGGGTCAATGAGCAGTTCTTC. The rearrangement uses TRBV29-1 and TRBJ2-1, with D unresolved. Germline V gene sequence: CDR1 SQVTM, CDR2 ANQGSEA. This CDR3 has 12 amino acids. V was shortened by 3 bases and J by 6 bases, with 9 bases between the two germline ends.

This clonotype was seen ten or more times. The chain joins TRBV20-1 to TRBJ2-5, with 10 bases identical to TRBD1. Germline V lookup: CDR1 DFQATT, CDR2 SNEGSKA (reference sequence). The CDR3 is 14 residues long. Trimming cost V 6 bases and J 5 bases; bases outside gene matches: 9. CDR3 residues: CSAPLDRGSETQYF. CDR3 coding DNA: TGCAGTGCGCCCTTGGACAGGGGGTCGGAGACCCAGTACTTC.

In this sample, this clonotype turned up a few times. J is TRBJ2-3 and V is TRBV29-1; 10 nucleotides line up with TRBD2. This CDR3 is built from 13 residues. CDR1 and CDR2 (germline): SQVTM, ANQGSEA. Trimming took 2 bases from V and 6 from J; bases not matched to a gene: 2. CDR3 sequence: CSVELAGADTQYF. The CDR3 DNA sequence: TGCAGCGTTGAACTAGCGGGGGCGGATACGCAGTATTTT.

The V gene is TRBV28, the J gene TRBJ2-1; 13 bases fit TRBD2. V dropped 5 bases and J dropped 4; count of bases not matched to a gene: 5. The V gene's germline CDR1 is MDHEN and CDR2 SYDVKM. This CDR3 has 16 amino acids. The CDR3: CASSRTSGSGYNEQFF. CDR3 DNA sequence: TGTGCCAGCAGTAGGACTAGCGGGAGCGGATACAATGAGCAGTTCTTC.

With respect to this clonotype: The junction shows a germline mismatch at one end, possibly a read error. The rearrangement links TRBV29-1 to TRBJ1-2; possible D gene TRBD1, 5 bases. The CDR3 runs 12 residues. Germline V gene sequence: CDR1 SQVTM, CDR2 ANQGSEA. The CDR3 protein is CGVGPGNYGYTF. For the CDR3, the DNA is TGCGGCGTCGGGCCAGGGAACTATGGCTACACCTTC. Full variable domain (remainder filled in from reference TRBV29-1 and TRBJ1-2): SAVISQKPSRDICQRGTSLTIQCQVDSQVTMMFWYRQQPGQSLTLIATANQGSEATYESGFVIDKFPISRPNLTFSTLTVSNMSPEDSSIYLCGVGPGNYGYTFGSGTRLTVV.

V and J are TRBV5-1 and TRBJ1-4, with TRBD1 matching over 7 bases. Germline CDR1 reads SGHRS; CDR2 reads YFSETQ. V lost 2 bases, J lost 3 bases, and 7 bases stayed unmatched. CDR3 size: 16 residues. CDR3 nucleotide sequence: TGCGCCAGCAGCTTTCTCCCGGGACAGCCTAATGAAAAACTGTTTTTT. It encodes CASSFLPGQPNEKLFF.

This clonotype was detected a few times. The CDR3 loop reads CASSLIPGDMASEQYF. The DNA of the CDR3 is TGCGCCAGCAGCTTAATACCAGGGGATATGGCAAGTGAGCAGTACTTC. The V call is TRBV5-1, the J call TRBJ2-7, with D perhaps TRBD1 (6 bases). Germline V lookup: CDR1 SGHRS, CDR2 YFSETQ. The V and J ends lost 2 bases and 7 bases respectively, with 22 bases between them. This CDR3 contains 16 residues.

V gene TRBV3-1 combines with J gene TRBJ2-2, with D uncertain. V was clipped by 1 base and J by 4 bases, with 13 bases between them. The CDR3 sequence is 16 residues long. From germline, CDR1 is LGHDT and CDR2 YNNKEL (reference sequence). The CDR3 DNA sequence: TGTGCCAGCAGCCAAGTCAGCCTATCAGGCACCGGGGAGCTGTTTTTT. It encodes CASSQVSLSGTGELFF.

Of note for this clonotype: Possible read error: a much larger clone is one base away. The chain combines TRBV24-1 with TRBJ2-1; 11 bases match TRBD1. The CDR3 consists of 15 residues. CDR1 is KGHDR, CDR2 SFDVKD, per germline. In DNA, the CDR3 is TGTACCACCAGTGACTACGGACAGGGGGCAAATGAGCAGTTCTTC. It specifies CTTSDYGQGANEQFF.

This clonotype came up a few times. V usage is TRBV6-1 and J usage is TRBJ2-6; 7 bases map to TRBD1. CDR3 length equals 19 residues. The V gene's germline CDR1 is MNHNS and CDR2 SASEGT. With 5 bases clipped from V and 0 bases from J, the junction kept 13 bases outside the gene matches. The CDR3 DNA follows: TGTGCCAGCAGTCGCTCCTACGGACAGGCCTACTCTGGGGCCAACGTCCTGACTTTC. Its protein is CASSRSYGQAYSGANVLTF.

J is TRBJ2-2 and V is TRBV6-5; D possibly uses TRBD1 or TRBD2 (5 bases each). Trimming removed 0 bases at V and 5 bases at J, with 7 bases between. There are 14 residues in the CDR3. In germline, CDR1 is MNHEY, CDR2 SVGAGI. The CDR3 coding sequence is TGTGCCAGCAGTTACTCGGGGACGACCGGGGAGCTGTTTTTT. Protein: CASSYSGTTGELFF.

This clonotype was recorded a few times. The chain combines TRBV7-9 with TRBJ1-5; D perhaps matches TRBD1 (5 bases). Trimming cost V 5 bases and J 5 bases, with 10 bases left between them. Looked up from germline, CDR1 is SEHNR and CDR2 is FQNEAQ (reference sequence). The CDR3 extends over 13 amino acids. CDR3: CASSTGAYQPQHF. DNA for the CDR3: TGTGCCAGCAGCACCGGGGCTTATCAGCCCCAGCATTTT.

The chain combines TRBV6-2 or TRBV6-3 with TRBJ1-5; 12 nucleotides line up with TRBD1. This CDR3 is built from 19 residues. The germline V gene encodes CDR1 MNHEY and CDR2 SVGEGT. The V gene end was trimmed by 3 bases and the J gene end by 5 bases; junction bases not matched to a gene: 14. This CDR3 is CASSYSGTGGLLVHQPQHF. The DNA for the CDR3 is TGTGCCAGCAGTTATTCCGGGACAGGGGGCCTTCTTGTCCATCAGCCCCAGCATTTT.